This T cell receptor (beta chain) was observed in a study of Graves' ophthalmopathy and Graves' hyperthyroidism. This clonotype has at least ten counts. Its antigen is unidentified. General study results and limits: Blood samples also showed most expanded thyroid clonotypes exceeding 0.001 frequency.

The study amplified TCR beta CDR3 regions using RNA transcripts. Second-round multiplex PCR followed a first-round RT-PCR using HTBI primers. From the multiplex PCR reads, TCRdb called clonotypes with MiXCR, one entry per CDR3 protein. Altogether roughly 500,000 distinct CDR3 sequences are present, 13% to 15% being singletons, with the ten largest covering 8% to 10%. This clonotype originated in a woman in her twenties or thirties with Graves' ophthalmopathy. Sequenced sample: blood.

In nucleotides, the CDR3 is TGTGCCAGCAGTAGACCGGGGAGAGATGGCTACACCTTC. Its protein is CASSRPGRDGYTF. The rearrangement uses TRBV9 and TRBJ1-2, with D unclear. From germline, CDR1 is SGDLS and CDR2 YYNGEE. The CDR3 covers 13 residues. Trimming cost V 5 bases and J 6 bases, with 14 bases left between them.